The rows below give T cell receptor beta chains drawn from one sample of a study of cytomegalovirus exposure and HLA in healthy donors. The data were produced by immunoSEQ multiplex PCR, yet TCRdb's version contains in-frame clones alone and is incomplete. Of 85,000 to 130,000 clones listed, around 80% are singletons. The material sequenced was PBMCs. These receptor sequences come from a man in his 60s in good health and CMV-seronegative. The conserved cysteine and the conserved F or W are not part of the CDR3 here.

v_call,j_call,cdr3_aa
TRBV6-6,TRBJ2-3,ASSYGITGETDTQY
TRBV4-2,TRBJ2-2,ASSQEIRTGELF
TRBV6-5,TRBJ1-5,ASSYSTGGNQPQH
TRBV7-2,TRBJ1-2,ASSSGQSPSYGYT
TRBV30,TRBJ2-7,AWNRQGYSYEQY
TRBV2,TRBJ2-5,ASRHNREETQY
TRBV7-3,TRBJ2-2,ASSLGLAGTGELF
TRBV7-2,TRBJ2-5,VVGGRGVSKTQY
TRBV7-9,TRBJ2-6,ASSLKALSFSGANVLT
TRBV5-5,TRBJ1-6,ASSLAASRGDSPLH
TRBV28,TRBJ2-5,ASSPTTGLAGGGTQY
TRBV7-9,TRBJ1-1,AAQSQSGIAEAF
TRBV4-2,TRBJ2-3,ASSQARLGTDTQY
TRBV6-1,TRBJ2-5,ASSDGLAGTQETQY
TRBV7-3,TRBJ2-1,ASSLNSGGAIYNEQF
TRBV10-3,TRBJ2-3,AISKTSGGTDTQY
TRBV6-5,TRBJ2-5,ASSYEGVVGETQY
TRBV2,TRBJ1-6,ASNGQGAQPYNSPLH
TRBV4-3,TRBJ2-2,ASSQVGAVRELF
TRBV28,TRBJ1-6,ASSFHGGRNSPLH
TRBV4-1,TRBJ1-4,ASSQWGSGGLELF
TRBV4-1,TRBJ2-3,ASSQDDRGRNSVRDTQY
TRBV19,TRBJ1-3,ASSTRQISGNTIY
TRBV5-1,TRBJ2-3,ASSLGQADTQY
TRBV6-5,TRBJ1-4,ASSSDRGREKLF
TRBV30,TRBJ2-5,AWSGTSQETQY
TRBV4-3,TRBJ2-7,ASSQEGTGREQY
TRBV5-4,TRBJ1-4,ASSYNREEKLF
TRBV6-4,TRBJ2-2,ASSDGTDTGELF
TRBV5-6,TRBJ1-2,ASSFLDRTAYGYT
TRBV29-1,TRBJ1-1,SVRQGPTEAF
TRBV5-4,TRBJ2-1,ASSSDTDNEQF
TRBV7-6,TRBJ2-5,ASSLDGSAWVETQY
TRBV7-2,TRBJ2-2,ASRAGTGNTGELF
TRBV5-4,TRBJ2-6,ASSSSGAGGLGANVLT
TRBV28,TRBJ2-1,ASSSPWEGSNEQF
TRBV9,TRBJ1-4,ASSVATGAGRNEKLF
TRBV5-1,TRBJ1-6,ASSFGTQVYNSPLH
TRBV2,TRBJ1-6,ASSGLGGTNSPLH
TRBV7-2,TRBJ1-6,ASSPGQGYNSPLH
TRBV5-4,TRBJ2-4,ASSSNEVVQAKNIQY
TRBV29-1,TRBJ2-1,SAILQGARGNEQF
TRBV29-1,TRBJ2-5,SVTRMGETQY
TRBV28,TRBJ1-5,ASSSTGASFQPQH
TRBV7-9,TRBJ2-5,ASSSVETQY
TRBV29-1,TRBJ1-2,SVDLGQGIWYGYT
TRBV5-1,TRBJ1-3,ASSFQTGPGNTIY
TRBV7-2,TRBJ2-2,ASSLGRVVTGELF
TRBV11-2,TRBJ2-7,ASSRDTFYEQY
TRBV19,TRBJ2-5,ASSSRVVGRAETQY